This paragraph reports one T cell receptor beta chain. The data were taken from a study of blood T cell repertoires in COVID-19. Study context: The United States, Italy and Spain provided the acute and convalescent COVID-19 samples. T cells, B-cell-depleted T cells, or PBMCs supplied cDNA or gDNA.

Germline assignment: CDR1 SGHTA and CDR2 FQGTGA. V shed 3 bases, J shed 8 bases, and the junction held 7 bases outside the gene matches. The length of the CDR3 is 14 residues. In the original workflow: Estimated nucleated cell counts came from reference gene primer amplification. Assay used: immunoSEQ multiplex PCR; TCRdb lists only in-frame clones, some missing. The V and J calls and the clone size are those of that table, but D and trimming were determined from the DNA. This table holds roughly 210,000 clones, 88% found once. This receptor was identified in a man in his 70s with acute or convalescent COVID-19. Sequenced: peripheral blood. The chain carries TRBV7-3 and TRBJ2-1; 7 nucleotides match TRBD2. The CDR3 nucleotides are TGTGCCAGCAGCTTTATGGCTAGCGGCTATGAGCAGTTCTTC. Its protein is CASSFMASGYEQFF.